The 8 T cell receptor beta chains listed next were all sequenced from one sample in a study of blood T cell repertoires in COVID-19. The assay was immunoSEQ multiplex PCR, and TCRdb's table has in-frame clones only and misses some. The sample holds tens of thousands of clones, under 85% seen once. The material sequenced was peripheral blood. The receptor source for this set is a woman aged 80 or over with acute or convalescent COVID-19.

In this sample, this clone turned up a few times. The chain recombines TRBV3-1 (or the pseudogene TRBV3-2) with TRBJ2-3, with 10 bases lining up with TRBD2. Trimming at V came to 4 bases and at J to 8 bases, leaving 12 bases not matched to a gene. There are 16 residues in the CDR3. The germline V gene has CDR1 LGHDT and CDR2 YNNKEL (reference sequence). The CDR3 DNA is TGTGCCAGCAGCCCCATCCAATCTAGCGGGAGTATTACGCAGTATTTT. Translation: CASSPIQSSGSITQYF.

The chain recombines TRBV19 with TRBJ1-1; D is uncertain. This CDR3 is built from 14 residues. Germline V gene data show CDR1 as LNHDA and CDR2 as SQIVND (reference sequence). V lost 3 bases and J 4 bases, leaving 12 bases between the germline ends. The CDR3 protein is CASSMRGGGTEAFF. Written as DNA, the CDR3 is TGTGCCAGTAGTATGCGAGGTGGCGGCACTGAAGCTTTCTTT.

The rearrangement uses TRBV7-8 and TRBJ2-1; 10 bases are shared with TRBD1. With 4 bases clipped from V and 7 bases from J, the junction kept 13 bases outside the gene matches. This CDR3 spans 17 amino acids. Germline V CDR1 and CDR2: SGHVS, FQNEAQ. CDR3 nucleotides: TGTGCCAGCAGCTCCTTCCCCTCGGGACAGGGGAGAAATGAGCAGTTCTTC. Protein product: CASSSFPSGQGRNEQFF.

V gene TRBV6-5 combines with J gene TRBJ1-2, with D possibly being TRBD1 (6 bases). The CDR3 is made up of 13 amino acids. CDR1 and CDR2 from the germline V gene are MNHEY and SVGAGI. With 6 bases removed from V and 8 bases from J, the gap between germline ends came to 16 bases. Here the CDR3 reads CASSAWGGAGYTF. The CDR3 DNA reads TGTGCCAGCAGCGCGTGGGGGGGGGCAGGCTACACCTTC.

This chain links TRBV18 with TRBJ1-4; TRBD1 matches 10 bases. V lost 3 bases to trimming and J lost 11 bases; unmatched junction nucleotides: 0. Germline CDR1 reads KGHSH; CDR2 reads LQKENI. This CDR3 is built from 12 residues. Written as DNA, the CDR3 is TGTGCCAGCTCACCGGGACAGGGGAAACTGTTTTTT. It codes for CASSPGQGKLFF.

V is TRBV27 and J is TRBJ1-2, with 7 bases fitting TRBD1. The CDR3 totals 16 residues. Germline V lookup: CDR1 MNHEY, CDR2 SMNVEV (reference sequence). With V trimmed by 6 bases and J by 5 bases, 15 bases remained unmatched. CDR3 protein: CASREHRDRKNYGYTF. DNA of the CDR3: TGTGCCAGCAGGGAACACCGGGACAGAAAAAATTATGGCTACACCTTC.

The chain couples TRBV18 to TRBJ1-1, with D possibly matching TRBD1 (5 bases). Between the trimmed V and J ends, which lost 3 bases and 2 bases, there was a span of 13 bases. This CDR3 has 15 amino acids. The germline CDR1 and CDR2 sequences are KGHSH and LQKENI. CDR3 in amino acids: CASSPTRQSNTEAFF. As DNA, the CDR3 is TGTGCCAGCTCACCTACAAGACAGAGCAACACTGAAGCTTTCTTT.

As regards this clone: In the same sample, other DNA sequences code for this CDR3. V is TRBV11-3 and J is TRBJ1-3; 9 bases agree with TRBD1. CDR3 length: 15 amino acids. V gave up 5 bases and J gave up 2 bases; unmatched junction bases: 4. Germline V lookup: CDR1 SGHNT, CDR2 YENEEA. CDR3 in DNA: TGTGCCAGCAGCCCGGGACAGGGCCCTGGAAACACCATATATTTT. This sequence encodes CASSPGQGPGNTIYF.